The subject of this entry is one T cell receptor beta chain. Its cognate antigen is unknown. Sequencing was at deep level. TCRdb's copy holds only in-frame clones and misses some; the assay was immunoSEQ multiplex PCR. Among nearly 500,000 clones, 76% were seen once, and the ten largest hold 10% to 15%. This sample was included in a study of shared clonotypes between healthy human individuals. Trimming cost V 4 bases and J 2 bases, with 18 bases left between them. Germline V gene sequence: CDR1 SGHNT, CDR2 YYREEE (reference sequence). CDR3 length equals 16 residues. Study-level results: Clonotype sharing among donors likely depends on sequencing depth.

The rearrangement joins TRBV5-4 to TRBJ1-2; D uncertain. The clonotype comes from a woman aged 35 to 49 in good health. Some clones in this sample may be carry-over from other donors' samples. The specimen was PBMCs. DNA of the CDR3: TGTGCCAGCAGCCCCCCATATGGAGCCGCAAACTATGGCTACACCTTC. Its translation: CASSPPYGAANYGYTF.